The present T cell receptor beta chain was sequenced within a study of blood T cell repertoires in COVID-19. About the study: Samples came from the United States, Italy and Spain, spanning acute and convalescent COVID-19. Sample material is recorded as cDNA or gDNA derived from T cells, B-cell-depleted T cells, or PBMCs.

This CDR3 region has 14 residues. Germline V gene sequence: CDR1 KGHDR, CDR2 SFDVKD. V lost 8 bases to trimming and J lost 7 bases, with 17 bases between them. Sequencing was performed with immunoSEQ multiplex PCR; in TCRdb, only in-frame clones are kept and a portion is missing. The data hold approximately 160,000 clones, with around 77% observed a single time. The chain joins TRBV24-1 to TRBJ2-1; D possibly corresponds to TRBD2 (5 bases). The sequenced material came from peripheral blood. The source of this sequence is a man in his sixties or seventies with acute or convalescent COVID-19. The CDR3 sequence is CATKRAGSENEQFF. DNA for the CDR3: TGTGCCACCAAAAGGGCGGGTTCGGAAAATGAGCAGTTCTTC.